This TCR beta chain was identified in a study of control samples from healthy donors and cancer patients. This clone has only one observation. Other DNA sequences in the sample encode the same CDR3. Germline V gene data show CDR1 as MNHEY and CDR2 as SVGAGI. CDR3 length equals 13 residues. Trimming removed 6 bases from V and 7 bases from J, with 12 bases in between. The method was immunoSEQ multiplex PCR; TCRdb's version includes in-frame clones alone and lacks a portion of them. Of 30,000 to 40,000 clones listed, 65% to 85% are singletons. Sequenced material: PBMCs. This chain links TRBV6-5 with TRBJ2-2; perhaps TRBD1 as D (6 bases). This sequence was found in a woman in her sixties with lung cancer. The CDR3: CASRLGQFGELFF. The CDR3 DNA reads as TGTGCCAGCAGACTTGGACAGTTCGGGGAGCTGTTTTTT.